Below are 2 T cell receptor beta chains sequenced from a single sample in a study of cytomegalovirus exposure and HLA in healthy donors. Both 60 Vbeta primers and 13 Jbeta primers went into the PCR. Repertoires were generated with immunoSEQ multiplex PCR, while TCRdb's copy carries only in-frame clones and drops some. The sample carries about 120,000 clones, over 60% recorded once. Sequenced material: PBMCs. The receptors shown here come from a female donor in good health and CMV-seronegative.

The V and J genes are TRBV2 and TRBJ1-1; no clear D gene. Germline V gene lookup returns CDR1 SNHLY and CDR2 FYNNEI. V was shortened by 4 bases and J by 2 bases, with 14 bases between the two germline ends. The CDR3 sequence is 15 residues long. The CDR3 nucleotides are TGTGCCAGCAGTGTCGACACGAGGGCAAACACTGAAGCTTTCTTT. It yields the protein CASSVDTRANTEAFF.

A word on this clone: Other nucleotide sequences in the sample specify the same CDR3. The V and J genes are TRBV5-1 and TRBJ1-3; 7 bases align to TRBD1. V shed 4 bases and J 0 bases; nucleotides not matched to a gene: 10. This CDR3 spans 17 amino acids. Germline V CDR1 and CDR2: SGHRS, YFSETQ. The CDR3 sequence: CASSRTPGQSSGNTIYF. In DNA form, the CDR3 reads TGCGCCAGCAGCCGTACCCCGGGACAGAGCTCTGGAAACACCATATATTTT.